This is a list of T cell receptor beta chains from one sample in a study of regulatory T cells in long-lasting Graves disease. Via MiXCR, TCRdb re-called the multiplex PCR reads, giving one row per CDR3 protein. This table has about 470,000 distinct CDR3 sequences, less than 25% appearing once. This specimen consisted of peripheral blood mononuclear cells (PBMCs), obtained when the disease was refractory, from a patient treated with antithyroid drugs. The source is a female donor with Graves disease. Each CDR3 is given with its conserved first and last residue. Each record gives: V gene, D gene, J gene, clone size, CDR3 DNA, CDR3 protein. A D gene is named only where the DNA matches it firmly. The listing skips clone size in some rows; elsewhere it reads once, few, many or a size class.

TRBV9	NA	TRBJ2-7	NA	TGTGCCAGCAGCGTAGCTTGGGGTTCCGACTACGAGCAGTACTTC	CASSVAWGSDYEQYF
TRBV15	NA	TRBJ2-5	many	TGTGCCACCAGCAGAAGACAGGTGGAGACCCAGTACTTC	CATSRRQVETQYF
TRBV4-2	TRBD1	TRBJ1-1	few	TGTGCCAGCAGCCAAGACTCCGAGCGGGCGACAGGGGCCACTGAAGCTTTCTTT	CASSQDSERATGATEAFF
TRBV30	NA	TRBJ1-1	many	TGTGCCTGGAGTTACAGCACTGAAGCTTTCTTT	CAWSYSTEAFF
TRBV5-4	TRBD1	TRBJ2-2	NA	TGTGCCAGCACCCTGGGACAGGGGGCCCCCGGGGAGCTGTTTTTT	CASTLGQGAPGELFF
TRBV11-2	TRBD1	TRBJ2-7	many	TGTGCCAGCAGCTCGGGACAGGCTAACTACGAGCAGTACTTC	CASSSGQANYEQYF
TRBV7-8	NA	TRBJ2-7	many	TGTGCCAGCAGCTTAGTAGACAGCCACTACGAGCAGTACTTC	CASSLVDSHYEQYF
TRBV11-2	NA	TRBJ1-1	many	TGTGCCAGCAGCTTAGGGGGGATGCTGGACACTGAAGCTTTCTTT	CASSLGGMLDTEAFF
TRBV7-6	TRBD2	TRBJ2-7	NA	TGTGCCGGCAGCTTAGAAGCACTAGCGGGAGCGCGCTACGAGCAGTACTTC	CAGSLEALAGARYEQYF
TRBV19	NA	TRBJ1-5	NA	TGTGCCAGTATGGGGGGGTTTAACCAGCCCCAGCATTTT	CASMGGFNQPQHF
TRBV19	NA	TRBJ1-5	NA	TGTGCCAGTAGTATCGGGGACAATCAGCCCCAGCATTTT	CASSIGDNQPQHF
TRBV25-1	TRBD2	TRBJ2-3	NA	TGTGCCAGCCAGAGCGGGAGTGGGGTAGATACGCAGTATTTT	CASQSGSGVDTQYF
TRBV4-1	NA	TRBJ1-1	NA	TGCGCCAGCAGCCAAGACAGGGCCTGGGGCACTGAAGCTTTCTTT	CASSQDRAWGTEAFF
TRBV10-3	NA	TRBJ1-5	NA	TGTGCCATCAGTGAGTCGGGTGTAGGCAATCAGCCCCAGCATTTT	CAISESGVGNQPQHF
TRBV9	NA	TRBJ1-2	NA	TGTGCCAGCACCGTAGGGGCAGACTATGGCTACACCTTC	CASTVGADYGYTF
TRBV15	TRBD2	TRBJ2-1	NA	TGTGCCACTCAAACCACGAGCGGGACCAACAATGAGCAGTTCTTC	CATQTTSGTNNEQFF
TRBV6-1	NA	TRBJ2-5	few	TGTGCCAGCAGTACTAGCTGGACAGGGACCCAGTACTTC	CASSTSWTGTQYF
TRBV6-1	NA	TRBJ1-5	NA	TGTGCCAGCACCCACGGTGGAGGCTACAATCAGCCCCAGCATTTT	CASTHGGGYNQPQHF
TRBV6-5	TRBD2	TRBJ2-5	NA	TGTGCCAGCAGTTACAAGGGTAGCGGGGGCAAAGAGACCCAGTACTTC	CASSYKGSGGKETQYF
TRBV28	NA	TRBJ1-1	many	TGTGCCAGCAGTTTGGCGGGGGCCCTGAGCACTGAAGCTTTCTTT	CASSLAGALSTEAFF
TRBV7-9	TRBD1	TRBJ2-5	many	TGTGCCAGCAGCTTAGCGGACAGGGAGACCCAGTACTTC	CASSLADRETQYF
TRBV24-1	NA	TRBJ1-5	once	TGTGCCACCAGTGATTTGACGGGGCCCCAGCATTTT	CATSDLTGPQHF
TRBV29-1	NA	TRBJ1-1	few	TGCAGCGTTGGAGGGGTAGTGTACACTGAAGCTTTCTTT	CSVGGVVYTEAFF
TRBV28	TRBD1	TRBJ1-2	NA	TGTGCCAGCAGCTTACCCTCGATGGGGACAGCCCAGGGCCACACCTTC	CASSLPSMGTAQGHTF
TRBV5-6	NA	TRBJ1-1	few	TGTGCCAGCAGCTCCTACGACGGGGAGAACACTGAAGCTTTCTTT	CASSSYDGENTEAFF
TRBV28	TRBD2	TRBJ2-4	many	TGTGCCAGCAGCCGGGGGGATCTAGCCAAAAACATTCAGTACTTC	CASSRGDLAKNIQYF
TRBV20-1	TRBD2	TRBJ2-7	NA	TGCAGTGCTAGAGAACGAAGCGGGAGAGCCTACGAGCAGTACTTC	CSARERSGRAYEQYF
TRBV24-1	TRBD1	TRBJ2-2	many	TGTGCCACCAGTCGACAGGGGCTCACCGGGGAGCTGTTTTTT	CATSRQGLTGELFF
TRBV29-1	NA	TRBJ2-3	NA	TGCAGCGCGACCCCATGGGAGGGCACAGATACGCAGTATTTT	CSATPWEGTDTQYF
TRBV24-1	NA	TRBJ2-1	NA	TGTGCCACCAGTGATGTAGTAGCGAGTAGTAATGAGCAGTTCTTC	CATSDVVASSNEQFF
TRBV20-1	NA	TRBJ2-4	many	TGCAGTGCCCAGGGAAGCATTCAGTACTTC	CSAQGSIQYF
TRBV6-2/TRBV6-3	NA	TRBJ1-1	many	TGTGCCAGCAGTTACTCCTCCGTAGGGGAAGCTTTCTTT	CASSYSSVGEAFF
TRBV12-3/TRBV12-4	TRBD2	TRBJ2-7	few	TGTGCCAGCGGTAGTCCTAGCGGACCCTACGAGCAGTACTTC	CASGSPSGPYEQYF
TRBV6-1	NA	TRBJ1-6	few	TGTGCCAGCAGCGAGACACTTACACCCCTCCACTTT	CASSETLTPLHF
TRBV6-1	NA	TRBJ2-6	many	TGTGCCAGCAGAATACAGGGACCTGGGGCCAACGTCCTGACTTTC	CASRIQGPGANVLTF
TRBV9	NA	TRBJ2-4	NA	TGTGCCAGCAGCGAGACTATTACCCCAGGCATTCAGTACTTC	CASSETITPGIQYF
TRBV18	TRBD1	TRBJ1-5	NA	TGTGCCAGCTCATCGGGACAGGGGGTGGACAATCAGCCCCAGCATTTT	CASSSGQGVDNQPQHF
TRBV5-1	NA	TRBJ2-1	NA	TGCGCCAGCAGCCCCGGGAGTAGCGTATACAATGAGCAGTTCTTC	CASSPGSSVYNEQFF
TRBV7-2	NA	TRBJ2-7	NA	TGTGCCAGCAGCCAACCCTCGGGGGTAGGGGTTTCCTACGAGCAGTACTTC	CASSQPSGVGVSYEQYF
TRBV7-9	NA	TRBJ1-3	NA	TGTGCCAGCAGCGCCGGGACAAGAGGAAACACCATATATTTT	CASSAGTRGNTIYF
TRBV24-1	TRBD2	TRBJ2-7	few	TGTGCCCCCAGTGCAGCGGGAGCTCCCGAGCAGTACTTC	CAPSAAGAPEQYF
TRBV24-1	NA	TRBJ2-5	few	TGTGCCACCAGTGAATATCCCCAAGAGACCCAGTACTTC	CATSEYPQETQYF
TRBV5-1	NA	TRBJ1-2	NA	TGCGCCAGCAGCGGTACTAATCTTGGAGGCTACACCTTC	CASSGTNLGGYTF
TRBV11-2	NA	TRBJ2-1	NA	TGTGCCAGTAGTATCCGGCGGGAGCAGTTCTTC	CASSIRREQFF
TRBV29-1	NA	TRBJ1-1	NA	TGCAGCGTCTGCTGGGCAGGGAACACTGAAGCTTTCTTT	CSVCWAGNTEAFF
TRBV28	TRBD1	TRBJ2-2	NA	TGTGCCAGCACCCAGAGACAGGGGGTTAACACCGGGGAGCTGTTTTTT	CASTQRQGVNTGELFF
TRBV19	NA	TRBJ1-1	NA	TGTGCCAGTAGTATAAACGCTAACACTGAAGCTTTCTTT	CASSINANTEAFF
TRBV6-5	NA	TRBJ2-7	NA	TGTGCCAGCAGTTACTCGGGGTTTCAGGGTAACTACGAGCAGTACTTC	CASSYSGFQGNYEQYF
TRBV7-2	NA	TRBJ1-4	few	TGTGCCAGCAGCCTCACTATGGGGGGGGTTAATGAAAAACTGTTTTTT	CASSLTMGGVNEKLFF
TRBV7-6	NA	TRBJ2-2	NA	TGTGCCAGCAGCTTAGCTTCAGGGGAGGTCACCGGGGAGCTGTTTTTT	CASSLASGEVTGELFF
TRBV5-4	NA	TRBJ2-7	NA	TGTGCCAGCGGGGAATTTGGCTACGAGCAGTACTTC	CASGEFGYEQYF
TRBV5-5	NA	TRBJ1-1	NA	TGTGCCAGCAGCTGGGTACAGGACACTGAAGCTTTCTTT	CASSWVQDTEAFF
TRBV27	TRBD1	TRBJ2-7	many	TGTGCCAGCAGTTTATCCTACCGGGACAGGGTGTACTTC	CASSLSYRDRVYF